This is a list of T cell receptor beta chains from one sample in a study of early T cells in non-severe SARS-CoV-2 infection. From the 5' RACE reads, TCRdb called clonotypes with MiXCR, one entry per CDR3 protein. The sample shows 40,000 to 60,000 distinct CDR3 sequences, about 7.8% of them seen only once. The specimen sequenced was whole blood. These receptors originate from an adult who was a healthcare worker with PCR-confirmed SARS-CoV-2 infection or an uninfected control (not recorded which). Both conserved end residues are part of each CDR3. D genes are given only for firm matches. Size values are once, few and many counts, or a class for expanded clones, and some rows have none.

d_call | clone_size | j_call | v_call | cdr3_nt | cdr3_aa
TRBD1 | many | TRBJ2-2 | TRBV12-3/TRBV12-4 | TGTGCCAGCAGTCAGACGACAGGGATGAACACCGGGGAGCTGTTTTTT | CASSQTTGMNTGELFF
TRBD1 | - | TRBJ2-7 | TRBV5-1 | TGCGCCAGCAGCTTGGTGGACAGGGTAGGAGAGCAGTACTTC | CASSLVDRVGEQYF
TRBD1 | many | TRBJ1-4 | TRBV6-6 | TGTGCCAGCAGTTACCGGGGACAGTCGGAAAAACTGTTTTTT | CASSYRGQSEKLFF
- | many | TRBJ2-7 | TRBV20-1 | TGCAGTGCTAGTCCACAGGGACCCTACGAGCAGTACTTC | CSASPQGPYEQYF
TRBD2 | many | TRBJ2-2 | TRBV6-6 | TGTGCCAGCAGTTACGATGGACTAGCGGGGGACAACACCGGGGAGCTGTTTTTT | CASSYDGLAGDNTGELFF
- | many | TRBJ2-3 | TRBV20-1 | TGCAGTGCCAATACGGGACTGGGCACAGATACGCAGTATTTT | CSANTGLGTDTQYF
TRBD1 | many | TRBJ1-2 | TRBV6-1 | TGTGCCAGCACTGACAGGGGGCTTGGCTACACCTTC | CASTDRGLGYTF
TRBD2 | few | TRBJ2-1 | TRBV20-1 | TGCAGTGCTAGAGCCAGCGGGGGCCGCTCCTACAATGAGCAGTTCTTC | CSARASGGRSYNEQFF
TRBD1 | many | TRBJ1-1 | TRBV6-2/TRBV6-3 | TGTGCCAGCAGTTACTACCGACAGGGGAGAACTGAAGCTTTCTTT | CASSYYRQGRTEAFF
TRBD1 | - | TRBJ1-1 | TRBV6-6 | TGTGCCAGCAGTGACAGGGGGCACACTGAAGCTTTCTTT | CASSDRGHTEAFF
TRBD2 | many | TRBJ2-1 | TRBV5-6 | TGTGCCAGCAGCTTTAGCGGGGGAGCATCCTACAATGAGCAGTTCTTC | CASSFSGGASYNEQFF
- | - | TRBJ2-3 | TRBV5-1 | TGCGCCAGCAGCTGGGACGGACATACAGATACGCAGTATTTT | CASSWDGHTDTQYF
- | - | TRBJ2-4 | TRBV15 | TGTGCCACCAGCAGAGATCAAGAGGGGGCCAAAAACATTCAGTACTTC | CATSRDQEGAKNIQYF
- | many | TRBJ2-1 | TRBV28 | TGTGCCAGCAGTCTGGAGTTTGGTAGTCAGTGGAATGAGCAGTTCTTC | CASSLEFGSQWNEQFF
- | - | TRBJ1-5 | TRBV5-1 | TGCGCCAGCAGCTTCGGACTGGAATCCGGGCCCCAGCATTTT | CASSFGLESGPQHF
- | few | TRBJ2-1 | TRBV5-4 | TGTGCCAGCAGGACGCGAGGGTCCTACAATGAGCAGTTCTTC | CASRTRGSYNEQFF
- | few | TRBJ2-3 | TRBV15 | TGTGCCACCAGCACACCGGGTGCACAGGGACTAACAGATACGCAGTATTTT | CATSTPGAQGLTDTQYF
TRBD1 | - | TRBJ1-1 | TRBV19 | TGTGCCAGTAGTGTATGGGACAGGGACACTGAAGCTTTCTTT | CASSVWDRDTEAFF
TRBD2 | many | TRBJ2-3 | TRBV28 | TGTGCCAGCCGACCCACGAACAGCGGGGGGGCCAAAGATACGCAGTATTTT | CASRPTNSGGAKDTQYF
- | many | TRBJ2-2 | TRBV3-1 | TGTGCCAGCAGCCCCCCATCTCCTAACACCGGGGAGCTGTTTTTT | CASSPPSPNTGELFF
- | - | TRBJ2-7 | TRBV28 | TGTGCCAGCAGTAAGTGGGACGCCTACGAGCAGTACTTC | CASSKWDAYEQYF
- | few | TRBJ1-1 | TRBV12-5 | TGTGCTAGTGGTTTGGTACGACCAGGCATGAACACTGAAGCTTTCTTT | CASGLVRPGMNTEAFF
- | many | TRBJ2-3 | TRBV6-6 | TGTGCCAGCAGGTCTAAGGGGGCAGATACGCAGTATTTT | CASRSKGADTQYF
- | - | TRBJ2-3 | TRBV21-1 | TGTGCCAGCAGCCTACGGTCTAACACAGATACGCAGTATTTT | CASSLRSNTDTQYF
TRBD1 | few | TRBJ2-5 | TRBV2 | TGTGCCAGCAGTGAAGCGCAAGGGGACAGTCTCCGAGAGACCCAGTACTTC | CASSEAQGDSLRETQYF